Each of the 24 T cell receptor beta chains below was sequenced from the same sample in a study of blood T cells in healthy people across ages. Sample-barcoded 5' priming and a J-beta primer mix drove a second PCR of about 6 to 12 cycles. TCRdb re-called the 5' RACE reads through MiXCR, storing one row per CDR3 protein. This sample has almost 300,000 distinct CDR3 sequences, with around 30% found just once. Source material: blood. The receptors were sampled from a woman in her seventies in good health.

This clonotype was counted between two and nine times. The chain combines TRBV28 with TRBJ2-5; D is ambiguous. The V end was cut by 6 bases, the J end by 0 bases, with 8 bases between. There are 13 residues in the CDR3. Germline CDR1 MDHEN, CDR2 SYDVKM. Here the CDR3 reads CASREVDQETQYF. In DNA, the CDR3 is TGTGCCAGCAGAGAGGTGGACCAAGAGACCCAGTACTTC.

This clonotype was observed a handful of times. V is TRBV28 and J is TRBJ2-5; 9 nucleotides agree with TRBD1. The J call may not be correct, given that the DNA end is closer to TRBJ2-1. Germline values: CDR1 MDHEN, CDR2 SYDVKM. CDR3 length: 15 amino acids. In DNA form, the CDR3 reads TGTGCCAGCAGTGTGGGACAGGGTACTTTCAATGAGCAGTTCTTC. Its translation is CASSVGQGTFNEQFF.

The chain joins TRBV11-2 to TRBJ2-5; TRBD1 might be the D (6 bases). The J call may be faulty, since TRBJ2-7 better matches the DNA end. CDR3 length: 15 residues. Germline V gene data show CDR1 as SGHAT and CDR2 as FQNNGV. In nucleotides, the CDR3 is TGTGCCAGCAGCTTAGGGGGGCGAAGCTCCTACGAGCAGTACTTC. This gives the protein CASSLGGRSSYEQYF.

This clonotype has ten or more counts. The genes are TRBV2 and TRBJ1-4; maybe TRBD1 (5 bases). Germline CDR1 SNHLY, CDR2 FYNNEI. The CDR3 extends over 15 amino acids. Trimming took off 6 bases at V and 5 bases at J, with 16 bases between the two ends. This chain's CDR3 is CASRGRDGKNEKLFF. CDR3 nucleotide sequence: TGTGCCAGCAGGGGTCGGGACGGGAAGAATGAAAAACTGTTTTTT.

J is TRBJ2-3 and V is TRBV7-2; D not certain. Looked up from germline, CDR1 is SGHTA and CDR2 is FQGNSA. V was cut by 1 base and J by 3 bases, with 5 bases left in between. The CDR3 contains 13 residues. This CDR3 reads CASSLVWTDTQYF. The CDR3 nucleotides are TGTGCCAGCAGCTTAGTGTGGACAGATACGCAGTATTTT.

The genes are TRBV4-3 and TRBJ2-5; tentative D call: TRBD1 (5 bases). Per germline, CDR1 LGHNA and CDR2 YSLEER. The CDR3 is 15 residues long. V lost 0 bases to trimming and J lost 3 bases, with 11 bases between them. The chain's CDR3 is CASSQDAVGEETQYF. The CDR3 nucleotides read TGCGCCAGCAGCCAAGATGCGGTAGGGGAAGAGACCCAGTACTTC.

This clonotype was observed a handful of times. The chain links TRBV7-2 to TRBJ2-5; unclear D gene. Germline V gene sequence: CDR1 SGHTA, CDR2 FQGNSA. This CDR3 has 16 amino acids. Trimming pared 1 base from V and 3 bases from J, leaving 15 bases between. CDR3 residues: CASSLESAVIEETQYF. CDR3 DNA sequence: TGTGCCAGCAGCTTAGAATCGGCAGTGATTGAAGAGACCCAGTACTTC.

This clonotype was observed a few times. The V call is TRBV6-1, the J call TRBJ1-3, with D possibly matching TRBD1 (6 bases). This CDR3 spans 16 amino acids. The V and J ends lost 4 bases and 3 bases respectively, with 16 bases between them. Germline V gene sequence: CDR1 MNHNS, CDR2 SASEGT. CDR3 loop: CASSAGPRGSGNTIYF. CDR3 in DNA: TGTGCCAGCAGTGCGGGACCCAGGGGAAGTGGAAACACCATATATTTT.

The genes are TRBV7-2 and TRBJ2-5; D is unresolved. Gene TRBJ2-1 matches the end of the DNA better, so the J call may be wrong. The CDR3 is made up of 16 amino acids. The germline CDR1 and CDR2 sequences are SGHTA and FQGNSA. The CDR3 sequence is CASSPLVTGSYNEQFF. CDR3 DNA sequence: TGTGCCAGCAGCCCGCTTGTAACGGGTAGCTACAATGAGCAGTTCTTC.

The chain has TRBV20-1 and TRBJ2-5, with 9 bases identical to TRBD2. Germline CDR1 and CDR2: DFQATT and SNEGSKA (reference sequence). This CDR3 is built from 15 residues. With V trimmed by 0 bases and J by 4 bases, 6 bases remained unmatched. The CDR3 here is CSARDLRREGETQYF. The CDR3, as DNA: TGCAGTGCTAGAGATCTCCGGCGGGAGGGAGAGACCCAGTACTTC.

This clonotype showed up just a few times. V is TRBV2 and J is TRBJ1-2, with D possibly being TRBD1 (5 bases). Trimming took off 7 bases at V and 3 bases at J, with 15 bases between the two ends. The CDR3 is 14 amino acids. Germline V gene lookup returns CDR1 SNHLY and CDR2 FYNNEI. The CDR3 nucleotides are TGTGCCAGCATGCTAGGGGCCACGGACTATGGCTACACCTTC. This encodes CASMLGATDYGYTF.

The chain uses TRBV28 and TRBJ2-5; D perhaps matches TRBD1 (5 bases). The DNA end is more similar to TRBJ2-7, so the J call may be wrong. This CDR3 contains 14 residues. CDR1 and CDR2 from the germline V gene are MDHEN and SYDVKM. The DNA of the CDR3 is TGTGCCAGCAGCACAGTGGGGCGCGTCTACGAGCAGTACTTC. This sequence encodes CASSTVGRVYEQYF.

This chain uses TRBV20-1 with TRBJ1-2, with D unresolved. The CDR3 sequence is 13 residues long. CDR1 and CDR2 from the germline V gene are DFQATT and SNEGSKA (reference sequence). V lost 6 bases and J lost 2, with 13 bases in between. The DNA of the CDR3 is TGCAGTGCCCAGCCCGTAGGCAACTATGGCTACACCTTC. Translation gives CSAQPVGNYGYTF.

The CDR3 protein is CASSPSGGDTQYF. The CDR3 bases are TGTGCCAGCTCACCCTCAGGAGGAGATACGCAGTATTTT. V is TRBV18 and J is TRBJ2-3; D might be TRBD2 (5 bases). CDR3 length: 13 amino acids. Germline CDR1 reads KGHSH; CDR2 reads LQKENI. The germline V and J ends were trimmed by 3 bases and 5 bases, with 9 bases remaining between them.

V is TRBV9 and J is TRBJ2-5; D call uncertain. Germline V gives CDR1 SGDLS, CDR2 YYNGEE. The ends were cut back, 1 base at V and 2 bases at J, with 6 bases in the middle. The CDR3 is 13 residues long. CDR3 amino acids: CASSVFPQETQYF. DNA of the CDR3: TGTGCCAGCAGCGTATTCCCTCAAGAGACCCAGTACTTC. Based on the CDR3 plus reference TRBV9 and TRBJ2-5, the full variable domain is DSGVTQTPKHLITATGQRVTLRCSPRSGDLSVYWYQQSLDQGLQFLIQYYNGEERAKGNILERFSAQQFPDLHSELNLSSLELGDSALYFCASSVFPQETQYFGPGTRLLVL.

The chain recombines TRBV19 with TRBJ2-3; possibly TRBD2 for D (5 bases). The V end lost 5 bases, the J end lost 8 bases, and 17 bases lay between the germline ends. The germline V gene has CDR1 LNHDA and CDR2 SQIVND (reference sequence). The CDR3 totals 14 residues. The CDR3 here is CASSSLGGRVTQYF. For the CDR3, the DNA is TGTGCCAGTAGTTCCCTTGGAGGAAGGGTTACGCAGTATTTT. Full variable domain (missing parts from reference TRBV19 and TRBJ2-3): DGGITQSPKYLFRKEGQNVTLSCEQNLNHDAMYWYRQDPGQGLRLIYYSQIVNDFQKGDIAEGYSVSREKKESFPLTVTSAQKNPTAFYLCASSSLGGRVTQYFGPGTRLTVL.

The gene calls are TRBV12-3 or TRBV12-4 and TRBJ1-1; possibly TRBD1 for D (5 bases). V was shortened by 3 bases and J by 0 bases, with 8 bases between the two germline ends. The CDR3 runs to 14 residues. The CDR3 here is CASSLGVVNTEAFF. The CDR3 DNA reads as TGTGCCAGCAGTTTGGGGGTGGTGAACACTGAAGCTTTCTTT.

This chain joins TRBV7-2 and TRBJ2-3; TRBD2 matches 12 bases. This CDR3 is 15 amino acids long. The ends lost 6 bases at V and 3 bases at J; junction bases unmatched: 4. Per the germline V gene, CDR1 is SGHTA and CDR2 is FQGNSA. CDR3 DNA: TGTGCCAGCAGGAGGGGGACTAGCGGGACAGATACGCAGTATTTT. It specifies CASRRGTSGTDTQYF.

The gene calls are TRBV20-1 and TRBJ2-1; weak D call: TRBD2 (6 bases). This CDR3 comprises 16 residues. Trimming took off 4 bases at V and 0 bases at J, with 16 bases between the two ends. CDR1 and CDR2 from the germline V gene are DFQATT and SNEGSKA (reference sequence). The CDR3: CSATQLSGNSYNEQFF. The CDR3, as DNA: TGCAGTGCTACTCAACTTAGCGGTAACTCCTACAATGAGCAGTTCTTC.

The CDR3 protein is CSARRLAGIYEQYF. The CDR3 DNA is TGCAGTGCTAGACGACTAGCGGGGATATACGAGCAGTACTTC. This sequence joins TRBV20-1 and TRBJ2-7, with 11 positions matching TRBD2. CDR1 and CDR2 (germline): DFQATT, SNEGSKA (reference sequence). The CDR3 extends over 14 amino acids. V gave up 2 bases and J gave up 4 bases; unmatched junction bases: 4.

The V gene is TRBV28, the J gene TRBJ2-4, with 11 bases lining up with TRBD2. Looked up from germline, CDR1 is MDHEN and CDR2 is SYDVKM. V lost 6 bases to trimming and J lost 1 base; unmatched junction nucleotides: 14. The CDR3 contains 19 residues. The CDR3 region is CASSQLAGGGIRAKNIQYF. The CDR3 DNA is TGTGCCAGCAGCCAGCTAGCGGGAGGAGGGATTAGGGCCAAAAACATTCAGTACTTC.

CDR3 DNA sequence: TGTGCCAGCACCCTGGGGCTGAACACTGAAGCTTTCTTT. Its protein product is CASTLGLNTEAFF. This sequence joins TRBV7-8 and TRBJ1-1, with D perhaps matching TRBD1 (5 bases). Germline values: CDR1 SGHVS, CDR2 FQNEAQ. The germline V and J ends were trimmed by 7 bases and 0 bases, with 9 bases remaining between them. This CDR3 is 13 amino acids long.

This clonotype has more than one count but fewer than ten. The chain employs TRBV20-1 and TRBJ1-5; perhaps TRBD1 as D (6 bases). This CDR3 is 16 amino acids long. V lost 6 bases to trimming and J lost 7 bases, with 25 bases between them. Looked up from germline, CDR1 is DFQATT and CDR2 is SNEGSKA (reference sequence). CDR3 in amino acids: CSASGPGASEEQPQHF. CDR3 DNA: TGCAGTGCAAGTGGTCCGGGGGCGAGTGAGGAGCAGCCCCAGCATTTT.

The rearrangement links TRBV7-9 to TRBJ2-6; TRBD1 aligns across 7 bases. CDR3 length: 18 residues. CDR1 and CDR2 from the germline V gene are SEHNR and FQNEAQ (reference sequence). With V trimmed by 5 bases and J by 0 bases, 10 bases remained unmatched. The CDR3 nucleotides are TGTGCCAGCAGCCAACGGCAGGGACAGTACTCTGGGGCCAACGTCCTGACTTTC. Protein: CASSQRQGQYSGANVLTF.